These 18 T cell receptor beta chains originate from one sample sequenced in a study of cytomegalovirus exposure and HLA in healthy donors. Sequencing was performed with immunoSEQ multiplex PCR; in TCRdb, only in-frame clones are kept and a portion is missing. The table shows over 150,000 clones, with 85% occurring only once. Specimen: PBMCs. These receptors all come from a man between 18 and 35 years old in good health and CMV-seropositive.

This rearrangement joins TRBV10-1 to TRBJ2-6; D uncertain. V was shortened by 6 bases and J by 2 bases, with 5 bases between the two germline ends. The length of the CDR3 is 13 residues. Germline CDR1 is WNHNN and CDR2 is SYGVQD (reference sequence). The CDR3 spells CASSPAGANVLTF. In DNA form, the CDR3 reads TGCGCCAGCAGCCCGGCTGGGGCCAACGTCCTGACTTTC.

J is TRBJ2-3 and V is TRBV7-3; 7 nucleotides match TRBD2. The germline V gene has CDR1 SGHTA and CDR2 FQGTGA. The CDR3 contains 15 residues. The V segment lost 8 bases and the J segment 4 bases; nucleotides outside the gene matches: 12. CDR3 sequence: CASATRAGDSDTQYF. The DNA for the CDR3 is TGTGCCAGCGCAACGCGTGCGGGGGATTCAGATACGCAGTATTTT.

The chain recombines TRBV9 with TRBJ1-1, with TRBD1 matching over 11 bases. Germline V gives CDR1 SGDLS, CDR2 YYNGEE. The CDR3 spans 14 residues. Trimming took 1 base from V and 6 from J; bases not matched to a gene: 2. CDR3 sequence (DNA): TGTGCCAGCAGCGTATTGGGACAGGGGGCTGAAGCTTTCTTT. As protein: CASSVLGQGAEAFF.

This clone was observed a few times. This chain links TRBV4-1 with TRBJ1-1; D is unresolved. Germline V lookup: CDR1 MGHRA, CDR2 YSYEKL. V lost 7 bases to trimming and J lost 0 bases, with 15 bases between them. The CDR3 is 15 amino acids. In DNA, the CDR3 is TGCGCCAGCATGACCCGAGTTGGAGTGAACACTGAAGCTTTCTTT. Its protein product is CASMTRVGVNTEAFF.

In nucleotides, the CDR3 is TGTGCCAGCAGTGTCCCAACAGGGGACTCTGGAAACACCATATATTTT. Protein sequence: CASSVPTGDSGNTIYF. The chain couples TRBV28 to TRBJ1-3, with 7 nucleotides matching TRBD1. The junction had 7 bases not matched to a gene; V was cut back by 5 bases and J by 0 bases. The germline V gene has CDR1 MDHEN and CDR2 SYDVKM. This CDR3 has 16 amino acids.

The chain couples TRBV2 to TRBJ2-1, with 9 positions matching TRBD1. Germline V CDR1 and CDR2: SNHLY, FYNNEI. The CDR3 runs to 15 residues. Unmatched junction bases numbered 8, after V lost 8 bases and J lost 3 bases. CDR3 sequence (DNA): TGTGCCAGCTTTCTACAGGGGGCGTTCTACAATGAGCAGTTCTTC. Translated, it gives CASFLQGAFYNEQFF. Full variable domain (outside the CDR3, taken from reference TRBV2 and TRBJ2-1): EPEVTQTPSHQVTQMGQEVILRCVPISNHLYFYWYRQILGQKVEFLVSFYNNEISEKSEIFDDQFSVERPDGSNFTLKIRSTKLEDSAMYFCASFLQGAFYNEQFFGPGTRLTVL.

V gene TRBV12-5 combines with J gene TRBJ2-3; 8 bases match TRBD2. Germline values: CDR1 LGHNT, CDR2 FRNRAP. There are 15 residues in the CDR3. Trimming at V came to 6 bases and at J to 6 bases, leaving 11 bases not matched to a gene. Here the CDR3 DNA reads TGTGCTAGTGGCTGGACCGGGACTAGGACGGATACGCAGTATTTT. Encoded protein: CASGWTGTRTDTQYF. The full variable domain, completed using reference TRBV12-5 and TRBJ2-3, is DARVTQTPRHKVTEMGQEVTMRCQPILGHNTVFWYRQTMMQGLELLAYFRNRAPLDDSGMPKDRFSAEMPDATLATLKIQPSEPRDSAVYFCASGWTGTRTDTQYFGPGTRLTVL.

The rearrangement joins TRBV18 to TRBJ1-1; 7 bases agree with TRBD1. The CDR3 contains 15 residues. Trimming removed 7 bases from V and 0 bases from J; junction bases left unmatched: 8. The germline V gene encodes CDR1 KGHSH and CDR2 LQKENI. In nucleotides, the CDR3 is TGTGCCAGCTTAAATCCCGGACAGGTGAACACTGAAGCTTTCTTT. As protein: CASLNPGQVNTEAFF.

This chain's CDR3 is CASSQVGSQETQYF. As DNA, the CDR3 is TGTGCCAGCAGCCAAGTTGGCAGCCAAGAGACCCAGTACTTC. The gene calls are TRBV4-2 and TRBJ2-5; D remains unclear. The CDR3 loop spans 14 amino acids. The germline V gene has CDR1 LGHNA and CDR2 YNFKEQ. V shed 1 base and J shed 1 base, with 7 bases lying between them.

V usage is TRBV6-1 and J usage is TRBJ2-7; D not certain. V lost 11 bases, J lost 5 bases, and 10 bases lay in between. From germline, CDR1 is MNHNS and CDR2 SASEGT. The CDR3 runs 10 residues. The CDR3 loop reads CARRGNEQYF. CDR3 nucleotide sequence: TGTGCCCGGAGAGGTAACGAGCAGTACTTC.

The chain links TRBV4-1 to TRBJ1-1, with a weak D call TRBD1 (6 bases). The V and J ends lost 2 bases and 8 bases respectively, with 18 bases between them. The CDR3 is made up of 15 amino acids. In germline, CDR1 is MGHRA, CDR2 YSYEKL. The CDR3 is CASSQPAGQFGEAFF. CDR3 bases: TGCGCCAGCAGCCAACCCGCCGGACAGTTTGGCGAAGCTTTCTTT.

V gene TRBV5-1 combines with J gene TRBJ2-7; D possibly corresponds to TRBD2 (6 bases). The V and J ends lost 4 bases and 3 bases respectively, with 14 bases between them. The germline V gene has CDR1 SGHRS and CDR2 YFSETQ. CDR3 length equals 14 residues. CDR3 region: CASSADSSDYEQYF. DNA for the CDR3: TGCGCCAGCAGCGCGGATTCTAGCGACTACGAGCAGTACTTC.

The J gene is TRBJ2-7, the V gene TRBV11-3; D possibly corresponds to TRBD2 (5 bases). The V gene lost 2 bases and the J gene lost 0 bases, with 8 bases spanning the gap. Germline lookup yields CDR1 SGHNT and CDR2 YENEEA. The CDR3 totals 14 residues. CDR3: CASSLSGSSYEQYF. CDR3 coding DNA: TGTGCCAGCAGCTTAAGCGGAAGCTCCTACGAGCAGTACTTC.

The chain employs TRBV19 and TRBJ1-5; D gene unclear. In germline, CDR1 is LNHDA, CDR2 SQIVND (reference sequence). The CDR3 totals 15 residues. V was pared by 3 bases and J by 3 bases, with 12 bases between. The CDR3 bases are TGTGCCAGTAGTATCTCCTCAGGTCTCAATCAGCCCCAGCATTTT. As protein: CASSISSGLNQPQHF.

V and J are TRBV12-5 and TRBJ2-5; the D is unclear. The length of the CDR3 is 14 residues. Germline V lookup: CDR1 LGHNT, CDR2 FRNRAP. The V end lost 1 base, the J end lost 1 base, and 7 bases lay between the germline ends. This CDR3 reads CASGLAVFQETQYF. CDR3 nucleotides: TGTGCTAGTGGTTTGGCGGTCTTCCAAGAGACCCAGTACTTC.

This clone appeared a single time. The J gene is TRBJ1-2, the V gene TRBV7-8, with no clear D. Germline V CDR1 and CDR2: SGHVS, FQNEAQ. The CDR3 is 15 amino acids. The V gene lost 3 bases and the J gene lost 6 bases, with 17 bases spanning the gap. CDR3 region: CASSFSAFTSNGYTF. The CDR3 nucleotides read TGTGCCAGCAGCTTCTCCGCGTTCACCTCCAATGGCTACACCTTC. Using reference TRBV7-8 and TRBJ1-2 for the parts outside the CDR3, the full variable domain is GAGVSQSPRYKVAKRGQDVALRCDPISGHVSLFWYQQALGQGPEFLTYFQNEAQLDKSGLPSDRFFAERPEGSVSTLKIQRTQQEDSAVYLCASSFSAFTSNGYTFGSGTRLTVV.

The rearrangement links TRBV4-2 to TRBJ1-6, with 8 nucleotides matching TRBD1. V shed 0 bases and J 10 bases; nucleotides not matched to a gene: 5. CDR3 length equals 15 residues. Germline V gene lookup returns CDR1 LGHNA and CDR2 YNFKEQ. The CDR3, as DNA: TGTGCCAGCAGCCAAGACAGGGGGCCCGGGTCACCCCTCCACTTT. Protein product: CASSQDRGPGSPLHF.

This rearrangement joins TRBV12-5 to TRBJ2-3; D ambiguous. The CDR3 consists of 14 residues. From germline, CDR1 is LGHNT and CDR2 FRNRAP. V lost 3 bases to trimming and J lost 2 bases, with 9 bases between them. The CDR3: CASGLNRITDTQYF. The CDR3 region has the DNA TGTGCTAGTGGTTTAAACAGAATCACAGATACGCAGTATTTT.